What follows are 30 T cell receptor beta chains derived from one specimen sequenced in a study of blood T cell repertoires in COVID-19. Sequenced by immunoSEQ multiplex PCR; TCRdb stores in-frame clones only, minus some. Of 75,000 to 95,000 clones in the sample, 79% were seen once. Sequenced input: peripheral blood. These receptors all come from a woman older than 75 with active or convalescent COVID-19.

The gene calls are TRBV2 and TRBJ1-1, with D possibly matching TRBD1 (5 bases). Between the trimmed V and J ends, which lost 3 bases and 8 bases, there was a span of 13 bases. There are 13 residues in the CDR3. Germline values: CDR1 SNHLY, CDR2 FYNNEI. CDR3 loop: CASSELRAGEAFF. CDR3 nucleotide sequence: TGTGCCAGCAGTGAGCTAAGGGCAGGGGAAGCTTTCTTT.

The chain employs TRBV24-1 and TRBJ1-2; 8 positions agree with TRBD1. CDR1 is KGHDR and CDR2 is SFDVKD in the germline V gene. Trimming cost V 2 bases and J 4 bases; bases outside gene matches: 23. The CDR3 sequence is 21 residues long. The CDR3 protein is CATSDSDTTGAGGGEGYGYTF. CDR3 coding DNA: TGTGCCACCAGTGATTCAGATACAACGGGGGCAGGGGGCGGTGAGGGCTATGGCTACACCTTC.

The V call is TRBV29-1, the J call TRBJ2-3; D is undetermined. The CDR3 is 10 amino acids. V was shortened by 6 bases and J by 2 bases, with 3 bases between the two germline ends. The germline CDR1 and CDR2 sequences are SQVTM and ANQGSEA. The CDR3 sequence: CSVLTDTQYF. DNA for the CDR3: TGCAGCGTCCTCACAGATACGCAGTATTTT.

This clone was counted between two and nine times. The J gene is TRBJ2-2, the V gene TRBV4-1, with D maybe TRBD2 (6 bases). The CDR3 consists of 16 residues. Trimming cost V 1 base and J 3 bases, with 12 bases left between them. Germline V gives CDR1 MGHRA, CDR2 YSYEKL. The CDR3: CASSQGLALHTGELFF. CDR3 nucleotide sequence: TGCGCCAGCAGCCAAGGGCTAGCGCTACACACCGGGGAGCTGTTTTTT.

This clone was detected once. The V call is TRBV19, the J call TRBJ2-5; D not resolved. Germline V lookup: CDR1 LNHDA, CDR2 SQIVND (reference sequence). The CDR3 is made up of 14 amino acids. The germline V and J ends were trimmed by 5 bases and 7 bases, with 17 bases remaining between them. The CDR3 DNA reads as TGTGCCAGTAGTCCTGACGGATCCTCGGGGACCCAGTACTTC. This gives the protein CASSPDGSSGTQYF.

V and J are TRBV9 and TRBJ1-3; D possibly corresponds to TRBD1 (6 bases). This CDR3 has 15 amino acids. In germline, CDR1 is SGDLS, CDR2 YYNGEE. Trimming cost V 0 bases and J 4 bases, with 11 bases left between them. The chain's CDR3 is CASSVDGGEGNTIYF. The CDR3 DNA is TGTGCCAGCAGCGTAGATGGGGGCGAAGGAAACACCATATATTTT.

The CDR3 here is CASSVARVGEKLFF. The CDR3 nucleotides are TGTGCCAGCAGCGTAGCCAGGGTTGGTGAAAAACTGTTTTTT. The gene calls are TRBV9 and TRBJ1-4; tentative D call: TRBD1 (5 bases). Trimming removed 0 bases at V and 7 bases at J, with 10 bases between. Germline V gene data show CDR1 as SGDLS and CDR2 as YYNGEE. The CDR3 totals 14 residues.

Worth noting for this clone: The same CDR3 arises from other DNA sequences in this sample as well. This sequence joins TRBV12-5 and TRBJ2-5; possibly TRBD1 for D (5 bases). Germline V gene sequence: CDR1 LGHNT, CDR2 FRNRAP. This CDR3 spans 12 amino acids. Trimming took 6 bases from V and 4 from J, leaving 9 bases between them. DNA for the CDR3: TGTGCTAGTGGCCCCAGGGTAGAGACCCAGTACTTC. This gives the protein CASGPRVETQYF.

The rearrangement joins TRBV29-1 to TRBJ2-3; TRBD2 aligns across 8 bases. J gave up 4 bases and V 5 bases, and 11 bases lay outside the gene matches. Looked up from germline, CDR1 is SQVTM and CDR2 is ANQGSEA. This CDR3 region has 15 residues. Here the CDR3 DNA reads TGCAGCGTTTGGGGTGGGCGGGGGGCCGCAGATACGCAGTATTTT. Its translation is CSVWGGRGAADTQYF.

The chain links TRBV7-7 to TRBJ2-3; 7 nucleotides line up with TRBD2. The CDR3 length is 15 residues. V lost 5 bases to trimming and J lost 2 bases; unmatched junction nucleotides: 7. Looked up from germline, CDR1 is SSHAT and CDR2 is FNYEAQ (reference sequence). The DNA for the CDR3 is TGTGCCAGCAGCCGTACGGGGGGACCCACAGATACGCAGTATTTT. Amino acids: CASSRTGGPTDTQYF.

The chain carries TRBV15 and TRBJ2-5, with 8 bases lining up with TRBD1. CDR3 size: 16 residues. The V segment lost 1 base and the J segment 1 base; nucleotides outside the gene matches: 5. The germline CDR1 and CDR2 sequences are LNHNV and YYDKDF (reference sequence). CDR3 coding DNA: TGTGCCACCAGCAGAGTGGGACAGGCCTTCCAAGAGACCCAGTACTTC. Its protein is CATSRVGQAFQETQYF.

The rearrangement uses TRBV6-2 or TRBV6-3 and TRBJ2-4; 7 bases line up with TRBD1. Germline-derived CDR1 and CDR2 are MNHEY and SVGEGT. There are 16 residues in the CDR3. Losses at the gene ends were 6 bases for V and 4 bases for J; bases not matched to a gene: 12. This CDR3 reads CASSPSTQGRKNIQYF. Written as DNA, the CDR3 is TGTGCCAGCAGCCCTAGCACACAGGGGCGGAAAAACATTCAGTACTTC.

J is TRBJ2-5 and V is TRBV5-5, with D possibly matching TRBD2 (6 bases). This CDR3 is built from 19 residues. V was shortened by 3 bases and J by 1 base, with 25 bases between the two germline ends. Germline V gives CDR1 SGHKS, CDR2 YYEKEE (reference sequence). The CDR3 DNA follows: TGTGCCAGCAGCTCACCCTTTGCCCCGGGGAGGTGGAGCCAAGAGACCCAGTACTTC. Translated, it gives CASSSPFAPGRWSQETQYF.

The V and J genes are TRBV27 and TRBJ2-4; 7 bases are a match to TRBD2. The junction had 7 bases not matched to a gene; V was cut back by 5 bases and J by 0 bases. The germline CDR1 and CDR2 sequences are MNHEY and SMNVEV (reference sequence). The CDR3 is made up of 16 amino acids. The CDR3 reads CASSPGLGIAKNIQYF. The CDR3 region has the DNA TGTGCCAGCAGTCCCGGACTAGGAATAGCCAAAAACATTCAGTACTTC.

This chain uses TRBV5-1 with TRBJ1-4; 7 bases match TRBD1. This CDR3 region has 15 residues. Germline V gives CDR1 SGHRS, CDR2 YFSETQ. Germline trimming cut 4 bases from V and 5 bases from J; bases unmatched to any gene: 8. Written as DNA, the CDR3 is TGCGCCAGCAGCGACGTAGAGGGGGCGAATGAAAAACTGTTTTTT. Its translation: CASSDVEGANEKLFF.

V usage is TRBV21-1 and J usage is TRBJ2-1; the DNA was not compared with TRBD2, the D call given in the table. TRBV21-1 is noted as a pseudogene. The CDR3 runs to 19 residues. This CDR3 reads CASSKVGGFRAPIRNEQFF. The CDR3, as DNA: TGTGCCAGCAGCAAAGTCGGCGGGTTTCGAGCCCCCATACGGAATGAGCAGTTCTTC.

The V call is TRBV2, the J call TRBJ2-3; no reliable D call. V was shortened by 0 bases and J by 4 bases, with 11 bases between the two germline ends. The CDR3 consists of 15 residues. In germline, CDR1 is SNHLY, CDR2 FYNNEI. DNA for the CDR3: TGTGCCAGCAGTGAAGCGCTGGCAGAATCAGATACGCAGTATTTT. It translates to CASSEALAESDTQYF.

J is TRBJ2-2 and V is TRBV29-1, with D maybe TRBD1 (5 bases). The ends were cut back, 3 bases at V and 0 bases at J, with 8 bases in the middle. Germline V gene data show CDR1 as SQVTM and CDR2 as ANQGSEA. This CDR3 has 14 residues. Written as DNA, the CDR3 is TGCAGCGTTGAGTCCAGGGCGAACACCGGGGAGCTGTTTTTT. Encoded protein: CSVESRANTGELFF.

The chain recombines TRBV28 with TRBJ2-7; D possibly corresponds to TRBD1 (6 bases). This CDR3 is built from 14 residues. Looked up from germline, CDR1 is MDHEN and CDR2 is SYDVKM. The ends were cut back, 4 bases at V and 4 bases at J, with 14 bases in the middle. The CDR3 sequence is CASSSPGQAYEQYF. The CDR3 bases are TGTGCCAGCAGTTCGCCGGGACAAGCGTACGAGCAGTACTTC.

This clone has a single count. The V gene is TRBV10-3, the J gene TRBJ2-3; a weak D match, TRBD1 (5 bases). Trimming removed 6 bases at V and 2 bases at J, with 9 bases between. The germline gives CDR1 ENHRY, CDR2 SYGVKD. The CDR3 contains 13 residues. The CDR3 loop is CAIRVDNTDTQYF. The CDR3 bases are TGTGCCATCAGGGTGGACAACACAGATACGCAGTATTTT.

The CDR3 DNA follows: TGTGCCAGCAGCCTCCTAGCGGGAAGGCCGTCGGATACGCAGTATTTT. This codes for CASSLLAGRPSDTQYF. This rearrangement joins TRBV7-9 to TRBJ2-3; 9 bases line up with TRBD2. The V and J ends lost 5 bases and 6 bases, in that order; junction bases with no gene match: 12. CDR3 length equals 16 residues. Germline V gene sequence: CDR1 SEHNR, CDR2 FQNEAQ (reference sequence).

The chain combines TRBV20-1 with TRBJ1-1; D might be TRBD1 (5 bases). This CDR3 contains 11 residues. The germline CDR1 and CDR2 sequences are DFQATT and SNEGSKA (reference sequence). The germline V and J ends were trimmed by 1 base and 7 bases, with 7 bases remaining between them. The CDR3 spells CSARGQLEAFF. The CDR3 DNA follows: TGCAGTGCTAGAGGACAGCTTGAAGCTTTCTTT.

The chain has TRBV2 and TRBJ1-5; a weak D match, TRBD1 (5 bases). This CDR3 is built from 16 residues. The germline gives CDR1 SNHLY, CDR2 FYNNEI. V was shortened by 6 bases and J by 2 bases, with 17 bases between the two germline ends. The CDR3 loop reads CASRMGGTGRNQPQHF. DNA of the CDR3: TGTGCCAGCAGAATGGGGGGAACGGGGCGCAATCAGCCCCAGCATTTT.

The gene calls are TRBV4-1 and TRBJ2-1, with 10 bases identical to TRBD2. This CDR3 has 17 amino acids. The J segment lost 0 bases and the V segment lost 1 base, leaving 3 bases of the junction unmatched. Germline V CDR1 and CDR2: MGHRA, YSYEKL. The CDR3 DNA reads TGCGCCAGCAGCCAAGGGTCTAGCGGGAGCTCCTACAATGAGCAGTTCTTC. It encodes CASSQGSSGSSYNEQFF.

The chain links TRBV7-2 to TRBJ1-3, with a tentative D call TRBD1 (5 bases). The CDR3 covers 16 residues. From germline, CDR1 is SGHTA and CDR2 FQGNSA. The germline V and J ends were trimmed by 1 base and 4 bases, with 14 bases remaining between them. The CDR3 coding sequence is TGTGCCAGCAGCTTAGTCGGGGGACCCATAGGAAACACCATATATTTT. It codes for CASSLVGGPIGNTIYF.

The chain links TRBV19 to TRBJ1-1, with D tentatively TRBD1 (6 bases). In germline, CDR1 is LNHDA, CDR2 SQIVND (reference sequence). This CDR3 spans 16 amino acids. Trimming took 4 bases from V and 1 from J, leaving 16 bases between them. For the CDR3, the DNA is TGTGCCAGTAGTAAGCGCAGGGGTGGTCCGAACACTGAAGCTTTCTTT. Its protein is CASSKRRGGPNTEAFF.

The chain joins TRBV5-1 to TRBJ2-3; a possible D gene is TRBD2 (5 bases). Germline V gene sequence: CDR1 SGHRS, CDR2 YFSETQ. V was cut by 4 bases and J by 2 bases, with 11 bases left in between. The CDR3 totals 14 residues. The CDR3 nucleotides are TGCGCCAGCAGCCCAGGACTCCTCACAGATACGCAGTATTTT. This translates into CASSPGLLTDTQYF.

The chain is built from TRBV6-5 and TRBJ1-2, with 7 bases identical to TRBD1. CDR3 size: 13 residues. CDR1 is MNHEY and CDR2 is SVGAGI in the germline V gene. V was pared by 5 bases and J by 5 bases, with 5 bases of the junction left unmatched. The CDR3 is CASSHDREYGYTF. The CDR3 coding sequence is TGTGCCAGCAGTCACGACAGGGAGTATGGCTACACCTTC.

This chain links TRBV24-1 with TRBJ1-5; TRBD1 aligns across 7 bases. The CDR3 extends over 14 amino acids. V was pared by 6 bases and J by 4 bases, with 5 bases of the junction left unmatched. The germline V gene has CDR1 KGHDR and CDR2 SFDVKD. CDR3 DNA: TGTGCCACCAGTAAAGCAGGGGGAAATCAGCCCCAGCATTTT. It specifies CATSKAGGNQPQHF.

The chain combines TRBV19 with TRBJ2-7, with 9 nucleotides matching TRBD1. The V and J ends lost 3 bases and 6 bases, in that order; junction bases with no gene match: 3. This CDR3 is built from 13 residues. Per germline, CDR1 LNHDA and CDR2 SQIVND (reference sequence). This CDR3 reads CASSIGTGSEQYF. DNA for the CDR3: TGTGCCAGTAGTATTGGGACAGGGAGCGAGCAGTACTTC.